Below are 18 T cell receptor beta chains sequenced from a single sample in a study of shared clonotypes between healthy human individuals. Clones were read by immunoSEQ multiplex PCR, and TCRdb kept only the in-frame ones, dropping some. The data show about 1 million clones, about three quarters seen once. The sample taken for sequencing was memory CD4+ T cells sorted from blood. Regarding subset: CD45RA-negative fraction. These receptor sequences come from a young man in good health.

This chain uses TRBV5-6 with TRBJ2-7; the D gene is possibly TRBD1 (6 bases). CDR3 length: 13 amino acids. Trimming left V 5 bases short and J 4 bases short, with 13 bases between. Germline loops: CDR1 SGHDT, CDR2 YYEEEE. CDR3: CASRDRTVYEQYF. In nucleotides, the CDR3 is TGTGCCAGCAGGGATAGGACAGTATACGAGCAGTACTTC.

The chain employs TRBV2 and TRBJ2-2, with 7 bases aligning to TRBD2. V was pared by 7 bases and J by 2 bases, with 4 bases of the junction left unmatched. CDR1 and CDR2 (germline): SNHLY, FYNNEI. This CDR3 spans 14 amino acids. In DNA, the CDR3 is TGTGCCAGCAAGTCGGGGGGTAACACCGGGGAGCTGTTTTTT. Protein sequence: CASKSGGNTGELFF.

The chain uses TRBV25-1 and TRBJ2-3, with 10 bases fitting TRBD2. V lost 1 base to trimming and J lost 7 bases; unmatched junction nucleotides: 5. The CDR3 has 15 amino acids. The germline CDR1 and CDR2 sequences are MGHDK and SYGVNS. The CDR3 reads CASSESSGRGNTQYF. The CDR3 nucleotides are TGTGCCAGCAGTGAATCCAGCGGGAGGGGAAATACGCAGTATTTT.

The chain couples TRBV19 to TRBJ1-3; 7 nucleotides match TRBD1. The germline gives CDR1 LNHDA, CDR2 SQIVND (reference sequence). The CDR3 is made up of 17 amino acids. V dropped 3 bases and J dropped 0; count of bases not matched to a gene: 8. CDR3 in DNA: TGTGCCAGTAGTATGGGGTTGGACAGGATCTCTGGAAACACCATATATTTT. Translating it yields CASSMGLDRISGNTIYF.

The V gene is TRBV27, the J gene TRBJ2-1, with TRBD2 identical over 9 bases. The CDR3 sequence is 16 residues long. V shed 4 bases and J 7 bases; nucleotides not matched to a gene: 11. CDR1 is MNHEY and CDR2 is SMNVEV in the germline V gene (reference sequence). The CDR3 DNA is TGTGCCAGCAGTTCCTCTCGCGGGAGGGCCTTTAATGAGCAGTTCTTC. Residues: CASSSSRGRAFNEQFF.

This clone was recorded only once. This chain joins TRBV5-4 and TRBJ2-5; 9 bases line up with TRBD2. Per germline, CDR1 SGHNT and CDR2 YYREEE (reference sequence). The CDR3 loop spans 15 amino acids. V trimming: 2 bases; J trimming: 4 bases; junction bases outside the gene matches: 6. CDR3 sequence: CASSFLAGAGETQYF. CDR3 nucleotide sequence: TGTGCCAGCAGCTTCTTAGCGGGGGCTGGAGAGACCCAGTACTTC.

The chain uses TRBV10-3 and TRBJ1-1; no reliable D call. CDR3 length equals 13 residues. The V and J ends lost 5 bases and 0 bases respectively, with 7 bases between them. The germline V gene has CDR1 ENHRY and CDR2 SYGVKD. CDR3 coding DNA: TGTGCCATCAGTCCAGGCCTGAACACTGAAGCTTTCTTT. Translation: CAISPGLNTEAFF.

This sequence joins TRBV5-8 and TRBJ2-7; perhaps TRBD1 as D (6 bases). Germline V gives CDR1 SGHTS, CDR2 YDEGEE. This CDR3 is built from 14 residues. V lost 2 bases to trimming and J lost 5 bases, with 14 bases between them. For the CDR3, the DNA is TGTGCCAGCAGCTTAAGGCAGGGGCGCAACGAGCAGTACTTC. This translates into CASSLRQGRNEQYF.

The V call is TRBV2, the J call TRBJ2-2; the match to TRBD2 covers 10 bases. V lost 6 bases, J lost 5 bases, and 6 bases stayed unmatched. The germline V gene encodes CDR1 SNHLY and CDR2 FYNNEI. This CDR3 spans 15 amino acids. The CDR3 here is CASRSRLAGTGELFF. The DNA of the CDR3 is TGTGCCAGCAGATCCCGACTAGCGGGTACCGGGGAGCTGTTTTTT.

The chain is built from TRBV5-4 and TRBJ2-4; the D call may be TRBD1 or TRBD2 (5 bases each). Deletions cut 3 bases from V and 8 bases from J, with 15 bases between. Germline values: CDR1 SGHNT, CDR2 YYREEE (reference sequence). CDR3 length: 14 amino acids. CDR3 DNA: TGTGCCAGCAGCTCTACGGGGACCGGGGACATTCAGTACTTC. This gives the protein CASSSTGTGDIQYF.

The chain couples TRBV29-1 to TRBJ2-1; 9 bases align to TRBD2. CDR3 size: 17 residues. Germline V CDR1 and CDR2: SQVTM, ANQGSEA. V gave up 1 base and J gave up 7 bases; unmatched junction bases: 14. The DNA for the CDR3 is TGCAGCGTTGAAGTTCCTAACGGCGGGAGGGCCCGAAATGAGCAGTTCTTC. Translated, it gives CSVEVPNGGRARNEQFF.

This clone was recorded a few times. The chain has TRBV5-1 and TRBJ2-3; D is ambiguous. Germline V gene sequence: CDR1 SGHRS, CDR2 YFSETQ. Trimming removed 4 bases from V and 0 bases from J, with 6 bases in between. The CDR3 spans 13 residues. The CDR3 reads CASSKQSTDTQYF. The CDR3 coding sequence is TGCGCCAGCAGCAAACAGAGCACAGATACGCAGTATTTT. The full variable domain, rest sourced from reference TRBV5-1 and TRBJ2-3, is KAGVTQTPRYLIKTRGQQVTLSCSPISGHRSVSWYQQTPGQGLQFLFEYFSETQRNKGNFPGRFSGRQFSNSRSEMNVSTLELGDSALYLCASSKQSTDTQYFGPGTRLTVL.

The CDR3 protein is CASKRIRDSPYEQYF. The CDR3 nucleotides are TGTGCCAGCAAAAGGATCCGGGACAGCCCCTACGAGCAGTACTTC. The chain combines TRBV6-5 with TRBJ2-7; 7 bases agree with TRBD1. The CDR3 contains 15 residues. Germline V gives CDR1 MNHEY, CDR2 SVGAGI. With V trimmed by 7 bases and J by 2 bases, 11 bases remained unmatched.

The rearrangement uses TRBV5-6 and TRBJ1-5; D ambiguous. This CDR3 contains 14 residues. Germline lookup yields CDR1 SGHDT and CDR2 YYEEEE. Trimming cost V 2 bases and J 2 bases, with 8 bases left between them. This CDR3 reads CASSFKGRNQPQHF. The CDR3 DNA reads TGTGCCAGCAGCTTTAAAGGTCGCAATCAGCCCCAGCATTTT.

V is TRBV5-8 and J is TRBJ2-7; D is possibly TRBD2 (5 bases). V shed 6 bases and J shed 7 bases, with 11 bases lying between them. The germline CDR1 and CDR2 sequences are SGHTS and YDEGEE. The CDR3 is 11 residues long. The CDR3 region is CASKATGEQYF. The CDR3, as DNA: TGTGCCAGCAAAGCCACGGGGGAGCAGTACTTC.

In DNA, the CDR3 is TGTGCCAGCTCACAGGAGACGAACACTGAAGCTTTCTTT. Protein sequence: CASSQETNTEAFF. The chain couples TRBV18 to TRBJ1-1; no reliable D call. The CDR3 is 13 amino acids. Per the germline V gene, CDR1 is KGHSH and CDR2 is LQKENI. V was trimmed by 4 bases and J by 1 base, leaving 7 bases between them.

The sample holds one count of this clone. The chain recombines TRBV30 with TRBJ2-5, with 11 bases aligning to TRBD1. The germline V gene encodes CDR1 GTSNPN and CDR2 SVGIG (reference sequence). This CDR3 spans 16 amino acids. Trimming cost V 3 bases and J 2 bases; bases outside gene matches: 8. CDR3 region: CAWSPGDRGFQETQYF. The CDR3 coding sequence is TGTGCCTGGAGCCCCGGGGACAGGGGGTTTCAAGAGACCCAGTACTTC. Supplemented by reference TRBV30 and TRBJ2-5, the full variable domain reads SQTIHQWPATLVQPVGSPLSLECTVEGTSNPNLYWYRQAAGRGLQLLFYSVGIGQISSEVPQNLSASRPQDRQFILSSKKLLLSDSGFYLCAWSPGDRGFQETQYFGPGTRLLVL.

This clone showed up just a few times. The chain's CDR3 is CASSQMDRTNTEAFF. As DNA, the CDR3 is TGTGCCAGCAGCCAAATGGACAGAACGAACACTGAAGCTTTCTTT. This chain connects TRBV11-2 to TRBJ1-1; possible D gene TRBD1, 6 bases. Looked up from germline, CDR1 is SGHAT and CDR2 is FQNNGV. V was shortened by 5 bases and J by 1 base, with 14 bases between the two germline ends. CDR3 size: 15 residues.